The 3 T cell receptor beta chains presented below share a single source sample, sequenced in a study of T-cell memory formation after mild COVID-19. Each CDR3 protein gets one entry after TCRdb re-called the 5' RACE reads with MiXCR. The sample holds around 340,000 distinct CDR3 sequences, 14% seen once. Sequencing input: PBMCs or a T cell subset sorted from them (not recorded which). These receptors originate from a man in his late teens or twenties who had mild COVID-19 (a few samples of this study predate the infection). Cell type and time point are not known.

The chain has TRBV20-1 and TRBJ1-1, with D maybe TRBD1 (6 bases). V shed 0 bases and J shed 3 bases, with 14 bases lying between them. Germline V gene sequence: CDR1 DFQATT, CDR2 SNEGSKA (reference sequence). The CDR3 runs 15 residues. CDR3 nucleotide sequence: TGCAGTGCTAGAGATGCAAGGGGGTTTCACACTGAAGCTTTCTTT. Its protein is CSARDARGFHTEAFF.

This clonotype was detected only a few times. The chain uses TRBV10-1 and TRBJ2-5, with D tentatively TRBD2 (5 bases). Germline V gene lookup returns CDR1 WNHNN and CDR2 SYGVQD (reference sequence). The CDR3 contains 13 residues. Trimming took 2 bases from V and 2 from J, leaving 6 bases between them. The CDR3 nucleotides are TGCGCCAGCAGTGAGCGGGGACAAGAGACCCAGTACTTC. Its protein is CASSERGQETQYF.

This clonotype was detected a few times. This rearrangement joins TRBV20-1 to TRBJ2-7; D is perhaps TRBD2 (6 bases). V lost 5 bases, J lost 2 bases, and 16 bases lay in between. Germline V gene data show CDR1 as DFQATT and CDR2 as SNEGSKA (reference sequence). This CDR3 is 14 amino acids long. CDR3 amino acids: CSAEGPSATYEQYF. The CDR3 DNA is TGCAGTGCTGAGGGGCCTAGCGCTACCTACGAGCAGTACTTC.